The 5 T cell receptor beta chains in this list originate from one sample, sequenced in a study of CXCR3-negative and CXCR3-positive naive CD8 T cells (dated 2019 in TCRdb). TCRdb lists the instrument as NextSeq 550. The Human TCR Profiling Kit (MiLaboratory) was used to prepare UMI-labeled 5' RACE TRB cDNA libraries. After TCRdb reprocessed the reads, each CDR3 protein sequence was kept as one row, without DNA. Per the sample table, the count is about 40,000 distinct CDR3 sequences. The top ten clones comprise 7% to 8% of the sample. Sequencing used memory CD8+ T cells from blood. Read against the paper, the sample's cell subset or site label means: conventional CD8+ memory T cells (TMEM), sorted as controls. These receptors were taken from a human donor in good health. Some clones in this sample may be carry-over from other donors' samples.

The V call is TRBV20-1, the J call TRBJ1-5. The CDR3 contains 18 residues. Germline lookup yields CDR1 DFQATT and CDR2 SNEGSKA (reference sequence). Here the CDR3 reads CSARDLVGPVRVSQPQHF.

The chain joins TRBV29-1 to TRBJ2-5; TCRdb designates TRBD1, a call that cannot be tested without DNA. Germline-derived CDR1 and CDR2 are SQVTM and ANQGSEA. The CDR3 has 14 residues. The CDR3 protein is CSVEEGAWEETQYF.

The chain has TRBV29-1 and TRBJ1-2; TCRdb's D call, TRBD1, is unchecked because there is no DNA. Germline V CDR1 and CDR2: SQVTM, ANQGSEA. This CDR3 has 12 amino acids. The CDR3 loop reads CSIPGQGTGYTF.

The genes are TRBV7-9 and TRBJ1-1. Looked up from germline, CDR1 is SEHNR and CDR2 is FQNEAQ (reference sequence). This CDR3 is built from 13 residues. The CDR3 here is CASSQNLNTEAFF. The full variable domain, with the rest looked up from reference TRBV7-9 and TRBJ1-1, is DTGVSQNPRHKITKRGQNVTFRCDPISEHNRLYWYRQTLGQGPEFLTYFQNEAQLEKSRLLSDRFSAERPKGSFSTLEIQRTEQGDSAMYLCASSQNLNTEAFFGQGTRLTVV.

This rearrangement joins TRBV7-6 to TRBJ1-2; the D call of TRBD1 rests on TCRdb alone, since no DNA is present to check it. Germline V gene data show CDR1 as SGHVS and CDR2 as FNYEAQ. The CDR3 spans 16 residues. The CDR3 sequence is CASSLVQGRLDYGYTF.